Shown below are 16 T cell receptor beta chains from a single sample sequenced in a study of blood T cell repertoires in COVID-19. Clones were read by immunoSEQ multiplex PCR, and TCRdb kept only the in-frame ones, dropping some. The repertoire holds approximately 240,000 clones, with around 87% as singletons. What was sequenced was PBMCs or T cells enriched from blood (not recorded which). The receptors were sampled from a woman aged 18-30 years in a cohort exposed to, infected with or recovered from COVID-19 (not recorded which).

This rearrangement joins TRBV6-5 to TRBJ2-2, with 11 bases aligning to TRBD1. The CDR3 runs to 15 residues. In germline, CDR1 is MNHEY, CDR2 SVGAGI. With V trimmed by 6 bases and J by 2 bases, 2 bases remained unmatched. The CDR3, as DNA: TGTGCCAGCAGCGGACAGGGGGCTAACACCGGGGAGCTGTTTTTT. It is translated as CASSGQGANTGELFF.

V is TRBV6-5 and J is TRBJ2-1, with D possibly TRBD1 on 5 matching bases. Germline V lookup: CDR1 MNHEY, CDR2 SVGAGI. Trimming took 2 bases from V and 4 from J, leaving 9 bases between them. CDR3 length: 14 residues. CDR3 sequence (DNA): TGTGCCAGCAGTTACAGGGGCGATTACAATGAGCAGTTCTTC. Translation gives CASSYRGDYNEQFF.

The V call is TRBV19, the J call TRBJ1-2; D is ambiguous. The CDR3 is 13 residues long. Germline assignment: CDR1 LNHDA and CDR2 SQIVND (reference sequence). V was pared by 3 bases and J by 13 bases, with 18 bases between. The CDR3 spells CASSIAPNQAITF. The CDR3 nucleotides read TGTGCCAGTAGTATCGCCCCCAACCAGGCTATCACCTTC.

The rearrangement links TRBV12-3 or TRBV12-4 to TRBJ1-2; 7 positions agree with TRBD1. The CDR3 runs 13 residues. Trimming took 6 bases from V and 2 from J; bases not matched to a gene: 3. This CDR3 reads CASSLTGNYGYTF. DNA for the CDR3: TGTGCCAGCAGCTTGACAGGGAACTATGGCTACACCTTC.

The genes are TRBV11-3 and TRBJ2-1; 10 bases are shared with TRBD2. The V gene end was trimmed by 6 bases and the J gene end by 7 bases; junction bases not matched to a gene: 12. The CDR3 is 16 amino acids. Germline V gene lookup returns CDR1 SGHNT and CDR2 YENEEA. Here the CDR3 DNA reads TGTGCCAGCAGTTTCGAGCTAGCGGGAGTGGCGAATGAGCAGTTCTTC. Translating gives CASSFELAGVANEQFF. Looking up the rest from reference TRBV11-3 and TRBJ2-1 gives the full variable domain: EAGVVQSPRYKIIEKKQPVAFWCNPISGHNTLYWYLQNLGQGPELLIRYENEEAVDDSQLPKDRFSAERLKGVDSTLKIQPAELGDSAVYLCASSFELAGVANEQFFGPGTRLTVL.

The chain couples TRBV28 to TRBJ1-1; 9 bases match TRBD1. After removal of 5 bases from V and 11 bases from J, the junction contained 9 bases not matched to a gene. CDR3 size: 13 residues. The germline V gene has CDR1 MDHEN and CDR2 SYDVKM. Here the CDR3 reads CASSPEQGAAAFF. The CDR3 region has the DNA TGTGCCAGCAGTCCAGAACAGGGGGCGGCCGCTTTCTTT. Together with reference TRBV28 and TRBJ1-1, the CDR3 gives the full variable domain: DVKVTQSSRYLVKRTGEKVFLECVQDMDHENMFWYRQDPGLGLRLIYFSYDVKMKEKGDIPEGYSVSREKKERFSLILESASTNQTSMYLCASSPEQGAAAFFGQGTRLTVV.

This sequence joins TRBV24-1 and TRBJ2-1; D might be TRBD1 (5 bases). The CDR3 runs 12 residues. CDR1 and CDR2 (germline): KGHDR, SFDVKD. Between the trimmed V and J ends, which lost 4 bases and 10 bases, there was a span of 10 bases. CDR3 sequence (DNA): TGTGCCACCAGTGACCCAGGGCGCGAGCAGTTCTTC. This gives the protein CATSDPGREQFF.

CDR3 DNA sequence: TGTGCCAGTAGTGAGTCCGGGGGAAACGGATCACCCCTCCACTTT. Amino acid sequence: CASSESGGNGSPLHF. This chain connects TRBV19 to TRBJ1-6; tentative D call: TRBD1 (5 bases). The CDR3 covers 15 residues. Trimming removed 5 bases from V and 10 bases from J, with 18 bases in between. Germline V gene data show CDR1 as LNHDA and CDR2 as SQIVND (reference sequence).

This chain uses TRBV29-1 with TRBJ2-2; 11 nucleotides match TRBD2. The germline gives CDR1 SQVTM, CDR2 ANQGSEA. Germline trimming cut 6 bases from V and 4 bases from J; bases unmatched to any gene: 4. This CDR3 spans 14 amino acids. CDR3 nucleotide sequence: TGCAGCGTAGCTAGCGGGGGGAGCACCGGGGAGCTGTTTTTT. Amino acid sequence: CSVASGGSTGELFF.

The V call is TRBV7-9, the J call TRBJ2-1, with a weak D call TRBD2 (6 bases). Germline CDR1 and CDR2: SEHNR and FQNEAQ (reference sequence). V dropped 6 bases and J dropped 5 bases, with 8 bases sitting between them. The length of the CDR3 is 12 residues. CDR3 coding DNA: TGTGCCAGCAGGGAGGGGAACAATGAGCAGTTCTTC. Translation gives CASREGNNEQFF.

This clone showed up many times. CDR3 loop: CASSELAAGANVLTF. The CDR3 DNA follows: TGTGCCAGCAGTGAACTAGCAGCTGGGGCCAACGTCCTGACTTTC. V gene TRBV2 combines with J gene TRBJ2-6; D is perhaps TRBD2 (5 bases). CDR3 size: 15 residues. The germline V gene has CDR1 SNHLY and CDR2 FYNNEI. V shed 2 bases and J shed 2 bases, with 7 bases lying between them.

This clone was counted a single time. As DNA, the CDR3 is TGCAGCGTTGAACCTTCGGGGTTTGATGGCTACACCTTC. Protein product: CSVEPSGFDGYTF. The rearrangement links TRBV29-1 to TRBJ1-2; D unclear. Germline V gene sequence: CDR1 SQVTM, CDR2 ANQGSEA. The length of the CDR3 is 13 residues. Between the trimmed V and J ends, which lost 2 bases and 6 bases, there was a span of 13 bases.

V and J are TRBV13 and TRBJ2-7, with 9 positions matching TRBD2. Germline trimming cut 0 bases from V and 3 bases from J; bases unmatched to any gene: 15. There are 19 residues in the CDR3. Germline lookup yields CDR1 PRHDT and CDR2 FYEKMQ (reference sequence). CDR3 protein: CASSLGQTRAGLAFYEQYF. CDR3 bases: TGTGCCAGCAGCTTAGGCCAAACAAGGGCGGGACTAGCTTTCTACGAGCAGTACTTC.

The genes are TRBV20-1 and TRBJ2-7; 9 bases are shared with TRBD1. Trimming cost V 3 bases and J 2 bases; bases outside gene matches: 2. The CDR3 totals 13 residues. CDR1 is DFQATT, CDR2 SNEGSKA, per germline (reference sequence). CDR3 sequence: CSASTGGPYEQYF. For the CDR3, the DNA is TGCAGTGCTAGTACAGGGGGCCCCTACGAGCAGTACTTC.

This clone is a singleton in its sample. V usage is TRBV6-2 or TRBV6-3 and J usage is TRBJ2-7, with 8 bases aligning to TRBD2. Germline lookup yields CDR1 MNHEY and CDR2 SVGEGT. Trimming took 5 bases from V and 6 from J; bases not matched to a gene: 6. The CDR3 totals 13 residues. The CDR3 DNA reads as TGTGCCAGCAGTCCATTCGGGGGGGGCGAGCAGTACTTC. It is translated as CASSPFGGGEQYF.

The J gene is TRBJ1-4, the V gene TRBV7-2, with 10 nucleotides matching TRBD1. Germline lookup yields CDR1 SGHTA and CDR2 FQGNSA. The V gene end was trimmed by 3 bases and the J gene end by 11 bases; junction bases not matched to a gene: 6. CDR3 length equals 14 residues. CDR3 amino acids: CASSFGTGAGKLFF. As DNA, the CDR3 is TGTGCCAGCAGCTTCGGGACAGGGGCGGGGAAACTGTTTTTT. Using reference TRBV7-2 and TRBJ1-4 for the parts outside the CDR3, the full variable domain is GAGVSQSPSNKVTEKGKDVELRCDPISGHTALYWYRQSLGQGLEFLIYFQGNSAPDKSGLPSDRFSAERTGGSVSTLTIQRTQQEDSAVYLCASSFGTGAGKLFFGSGTQLSVL.